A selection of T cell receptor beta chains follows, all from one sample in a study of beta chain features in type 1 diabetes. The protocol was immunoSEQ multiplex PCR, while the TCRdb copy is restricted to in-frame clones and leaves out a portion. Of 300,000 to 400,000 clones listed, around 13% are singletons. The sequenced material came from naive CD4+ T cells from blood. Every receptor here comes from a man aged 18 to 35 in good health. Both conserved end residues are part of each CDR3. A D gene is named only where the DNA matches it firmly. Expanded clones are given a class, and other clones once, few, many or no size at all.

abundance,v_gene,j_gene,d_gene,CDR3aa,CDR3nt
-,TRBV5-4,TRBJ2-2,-,CASSLDAVAAGELFF,TGTGCCAGCAGCTTGGATGCCGTGGCAGCCGGGGAGCTGTTTTTT
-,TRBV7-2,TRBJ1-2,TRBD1,CASSQMGQRYGYTF,TGTGCCAGCAGCCAAATGGGACAGCGGTATGGCTACACCTTC
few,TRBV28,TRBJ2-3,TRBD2,CASSTRILAGHTDTQYF,TGTGCCAGCAGTACCAGAATACTAGCGGGGCACACAGATACGCAGTATTTT
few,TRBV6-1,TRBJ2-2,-,CASSEILAWEDTGELFF,TGTGCCAGCAGTGAGATCCTAGCCTGGGAAGACACCGGGGAGCTGTTTTTT
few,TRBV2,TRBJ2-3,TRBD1,CASSEADRVDTQYF,TGTGCCAGCAGTGAAGCGGACAGGGTGGATACGCAGTATTTT
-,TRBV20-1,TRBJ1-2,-,CSASGGPGYTF,TGCAGTGCTAGCGGGGGGCCTGGCTACACCTTC
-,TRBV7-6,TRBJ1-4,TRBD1,CASSQESRGWEKLFF,TGTGCCAGCAGCCAGGAGTCCAGGGGGTGGGAAAAACTGTTTTTT
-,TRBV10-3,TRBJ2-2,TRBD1,CAIGQATGELFF,TGTGCCATCGGACAGGCAACCGGGGAGCTGTTTTTT
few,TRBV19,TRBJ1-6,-,CASRQNSPLHF,TGTGCCAGTAGACAAAATTCACCCCTCCACTTT
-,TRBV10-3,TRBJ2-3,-,CAISIAESTDTQYF,TGTGCCATCAGTATAGCGGAGAGCACAGATACGCAGTATTTT
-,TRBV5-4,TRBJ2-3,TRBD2,CASSDPRGGGTDTQYF,TGTGCCAGCAGCGACCCGAGGGGCGGGGGAACAGATACGCAGTATTTT
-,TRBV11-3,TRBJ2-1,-,CASSLGRLTSNEQFF,TGTGCCAGCAGCTTAGGTCGACTTACGAGCAATGAGCAGTTCTTC
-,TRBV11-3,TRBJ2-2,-,CASSRSLAADTGELFF,TGTGCCAGCAGCAGGAGTCTGGCCGCGGACACCGGGGAGCTGTTTTTT
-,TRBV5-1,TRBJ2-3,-,CASSRWTDTQYF,TGCGCCAGCAGCCGGTGGACAGATACGCAGTATTTT
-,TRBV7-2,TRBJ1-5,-,CASSFSVQVNNQPQHF,TGTGCCAGCAGCTTCTCGGTGCAGGTCAACAATCAGCCCCAGCATTTT
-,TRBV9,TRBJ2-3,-,CASSPIGDSDTQYF,TGTGCCAGCAGCCCCATCGGGGATTCCGATACGCAGTATTTT
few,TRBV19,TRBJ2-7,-,CASRRDTESEQYF,TGTGCCAGCCGCCGGGACACGGAATCCGAGCAGTACTTC
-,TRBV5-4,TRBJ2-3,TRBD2,CASSGLAITDTQYF,TGTGCCAGCAGCGGACTAGCGATCACAGATACGCAGTATTTT
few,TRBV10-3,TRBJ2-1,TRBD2,CAISAGLAGGNEQFF,TGTGCCATCAGTGCAGGACTAGCGGGAGGTAATGAGCAGTTCTTC
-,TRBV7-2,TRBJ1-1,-,CASSKQENTEAFF,TGTGCCAGCAGTAAACAGGAGAACACTGAAGCTTTCTTT
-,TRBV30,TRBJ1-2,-,CAWSAGITQLNYGYTF,TGTGCCTGGAGTGCAGGGATAACACAATTGAACTATGGCTACACCTTC
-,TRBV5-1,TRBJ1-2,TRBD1,CASSLAPEEGARYGYTF,TGCGCCAGCAGCTTGGCCCCCGAGGAGGGGGCGAGGTATGGCTACACCTTC
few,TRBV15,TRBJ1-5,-,CATSAAGEPQHF,TGTGCCACCAGCGCCGCAGGGGAGCCCCAGCATTTT
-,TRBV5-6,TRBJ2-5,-,CASRGTNQETQYF,TGTGCCAGCAGAGGGACAAACCAAGAGACCCAGTACTTC
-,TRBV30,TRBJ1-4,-,CAWDRDKEEKLFF,TGTGCCTGGGACCGGGACAAAGAAGAAAAACTGTTTTTT